This paragraph covers one T cell receptor beta chain sequence. Its antigen is as yet unknown. The data are from a study of T-cell reconstitution after alpha-beta-depleted transplantation in children. Overall study findings and caveats: Recipient T cells and thymic progenitors that survived were the source of the high TCRbeta diversity seen at day 60 in some patients.

Molecular barcoding with unique molecular identifiers was used for the TCRbeta library. MiXCR, run by TCRdb on the PCR reads, gives a single entry per CDR3 protein. The sample lists fewer than 750,000 distinct CDR3 sequences, 27% occurring once. Losses at the gene ends were 2 bases for V and 4 bases for J; bases not matched to a gene: 4. Germline-derived CDR1 and CDR2 are MNHEY and SVGEGT. This CDR3 has 14 amino acids. This clonotype originated in a boy under three years old with Wiskott-Aldrich syndrome, due to receive a stem cell transplant. V gene TRBV6-2 or TRBV6-3 combines with J gene TRBJ2-7; 8 nucleotides agree with TRBD2. Sequenced here: PBMCs, sampled before TCRalphabeta/CD19-depleted stem cell transplant. The CDR3 nucleotides are TGTGCCAGCAGTTACGCCGGGGGGGAGTACGAGCAGTACTTC. It translates to CASSYAGGEYEQYF.